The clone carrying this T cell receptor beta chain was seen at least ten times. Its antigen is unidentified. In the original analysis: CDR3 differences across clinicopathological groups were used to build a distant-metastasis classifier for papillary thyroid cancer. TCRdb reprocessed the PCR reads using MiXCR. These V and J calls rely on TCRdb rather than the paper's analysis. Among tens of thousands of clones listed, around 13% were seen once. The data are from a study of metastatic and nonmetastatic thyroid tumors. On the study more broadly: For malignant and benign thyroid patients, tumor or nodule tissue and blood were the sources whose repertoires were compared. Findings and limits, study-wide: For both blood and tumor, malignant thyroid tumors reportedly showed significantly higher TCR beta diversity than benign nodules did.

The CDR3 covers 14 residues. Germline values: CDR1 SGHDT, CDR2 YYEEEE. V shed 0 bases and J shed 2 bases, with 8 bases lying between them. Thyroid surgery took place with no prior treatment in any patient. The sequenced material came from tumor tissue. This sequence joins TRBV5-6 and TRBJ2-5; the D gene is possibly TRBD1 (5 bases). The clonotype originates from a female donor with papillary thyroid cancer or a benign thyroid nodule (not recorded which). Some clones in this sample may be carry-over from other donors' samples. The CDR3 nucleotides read TGTGCCAGCAGCTTGGTGGGGCATCAAGAGACCCAGTACTTC. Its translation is CASSLVGHQETQYF.